This TCR beta chain was sequenced for a study of T cell responses to AZD1222 COVID-19 vaccine. Whole-study results and caveats: Only five or six individuals given AZD1222 were seropositive at baseline.

The CDR3 consists of 15 residues. Trimming stripped 0 bases from V and 3 bases from J, with 11 bases between. In germline, CDR1 is MGHRA, CDR2 YSYEKL. Some clones are missing from TCRdb's copy, which holds only in-frame ones; the method was immunoSEQ multiplex PCR. The sample has more than 85,000 clones; around 87% are singletons. This clone was seen once. The antigen is unknown. This CDR3 is also generated by other DNA sequences in the sample. The chain uses TRBV4-1 and TRBJ1-2; weak D call: TRBD1 (5 bases). This clonotype was obtained from an adult who received the AZD1222 COVID-19 vaccine. The specimen was peripheral blood, collected 28 days after the second AZD1222 dose. The CDR3 loop reads CASSQDLGGDYGYTF. CDR3 nucleotide sequence: TGCGCCAGCAGCCAAGATCTGGGGGGGGACTATGGCTACACCTTC.